This entry lists 26 T cell receptor beta chains sequenced from one sample in a study of pediatric ulcerative colitis. Libraries were prepared by immunoSEQ multiplex PCR; TCRdb keeps only in-frame clonotypes and omits some of them. Of about 22,000 clones in the sample, about two thirds are singletons; the top ten hold around 15%. One to two pinch biopsies were taken from the rectum during colonoscopy. The sequencing sample was made of gut tissue. These receptors were taken from a boy under 18 with severe ulcerative colitis.

V usage is TRBV27 and J usage is TRBJ1-1; maybe TRBD1 (5 bases). CDR1 and CDR2 from the germline V gene are MNHEY and SMNVEV (reference sequence). The CDR3 loop spans 13 amino acids. Trimming left V 2 bases short and J 11 bases short, with 15 bases between. CDR3 sequence reads: CASSLGQGLDAFF. The CDR3 bases are TGTGCCAGCAGTTTAGGGCAGGGACTAGACGCTTTCTTT.

The chain combines TRBV4-1 with TRBJ2-7; D possibly corresponds to TRBD2 (6 bases). Trimming pared 0 bases from V and 5 bases from J, leaving 11 bases between. Germline values: CDR1 MGHRA, CDR2 YSYEKL. This CDR3 is built from 14 residues. The chain's CDR3 is CASSQDWAGNEQYF. CDR3 sequence (DNA): TGCGCCAGCAGCCAAGATTGGGCGGGGAACGAGCAGTACTTC.

This chain connects TRBV13 to TRBJ1-2; D may be TRBD1 (5 bases). The CDR3 has 16 amino acids. V was clipped by 2 bases and J by 1 base, with 14 bases between them. Germline values: CDR1 PRHDT, CDR2 FYEKMQ (reference sequence). The CDR3 DNA is TGTGCCAGCAGCTTATTTAGTAGGGGTGGTAACTATGGCTACACCTTC. As protein: CASSLFSRGGNYGYTF.

The chain couples TRBV5-1 to TRBJ1-1; possibly TRBD1 for D (5 bases). Germline CDR1 reads SGHRS; CDR2 reads YFSETQ. Trimming shortened V by 1 base and J by 6 bases, and 19 bases separated the two germline ends. This CDR3 comprises 16 residues. The CDR3 DNA is TGCGCCAGCAGCTTGCCGGGACCCAATGGGTTGGCTGAAGCTTTCTTT. It specifies CASSLPGPNGLAEAFF.

By share of the sample, this clone is hyperexpanded. The rearrangement uses TRBV21-1 and TRBJ2-2; the D call TRBD2 from the table was never checked on the DNA. TRBV21-1 is designated a pseudogene. This CDR3 spans 16 amino acids. CDR3 loop: CASSRGQGGSAGELFF. CDR3 bases: TGTGCCAGCTCCCGTGGCCAGGGAGGTTCGGCCGGGGAGCTGTTTTTT.

V is TRBV21-1 and J is TRBJ2-7; TRBD2 is the table's D call, not checked against the DNA. TRBV21-1 is classified as a pseudogene. The CDR3 length is 17 residues. The CDR3, as DNA: TGTGCCAGCAGCAAAGGGAGCGGACTAGCGGGTTTCTACGAGCAGTACTTC. Encoded protein: CASSKGSGLAGFYEQYF.

The V and J genes are TRBV7-8 and TRBJ2-7, with D perhaps being TRBD1 or TRBD2 (5 bases each). Looked up from germline, CDR1 is SGHVS and CDR2 is FQNEAQ. The CDR3 is 15 amino acids. Trimming cost V 3 bases and J 2 bases, with 14 bases left between them. CDR3 residues: CASSFLTGQTYEQYF. CDR3 bases: TGTGCCAGCAGCTTTTTAACGGGGCAAACCTACGAGCAGTACTTC.

V is TRBV7-7 and J is TRBJ2-5; a weak D match, TRBD2 (7 bases). The CDR3 has 14 residues. CDR1 is SSHAT and CDR2 is FNYEAQ in the germline V gene (reference sequence). V shed 5 bases and J shed 5 bases, with 15 bases lying between them. CDR3 loop: CASSKWEGGETQYF. CDR3 in DNA: TGTGCCAGCAGCAAATGGGAGGGGGGGGAGACCCAGTACTTC.

This rearrangement joins TRBV11-2 to TRBJ2-5; the D is unclear. This CDR3 is built from 11 residues. The V end was cut by 3 bases, the J end by 1 base, with 0 bases between. Germline V gene lookup returns CDR1 SGHAT and CDR2 FQNNGV. The CDR3 loop reads CASSFQETQYF. The CDR3 DNA follows: TGTGCCAGCAGCTTCCAAGAGACCCAGTACTTC.

The CDR3 region has the DNA TGTGCCAGCAGCTTAGAGGACCCCAGTGTAACCGAGCAGTACTTC. This translates into CASSLEDPSVTEQYF. The rearrangement uses TRBV7-9 and TRBJ2-7, with unresolved D. Germline V gives CDR1 SEHNR, CDR2 FQNEAQ (reference sequence). This CDR3 is built from 15 residues. Trimming removed 1 base at V and 6 bases at J, with 16 bases between.

This clone was picked up a small number of times. The chain employs TRBV27 and TRBJ2-7; 9 bases are a match to TRBD1. CDR1 and CDR2 from the germline V gene are MNHEY and SMNVEV (reference sequence). J lost 7 bases, V lost 2 bases, and 9 bases had no gene match. CDR3 size: 15 residues. CDR3 sequence reads: CASSLSPGQGREQYF. The CDR3 DNA follows: TGTGCCAGCAGTTTAAGTCCGGGACAGGGTCGGGAGCAGTACTTC.

This clone has more than one count but fewer than ten. This rearrangement joins TRBV19 to TRBJ1-4; a weak D match, TRBD1 (6 bases). The germline V gene encodes CDR1 LNHDA and CDR2 SQIVND (reference sequence). The CDR3 extends over 15 amino acids. V lost 3 bases, J lost 4 bases, and 12 bases lay in between. The CDR3 DNA sequence: TGTGCCAGTAGTATGTTGGGACACCTTAATGAAAAACTGTTTTTT. Protein: CASSMLGHLNEKLFF.

This clone has more than one count but fewer than ten. V and J are TRBV6-1 and TRBJ2-6, with D possibly being TRBD1 (6 bases). V lost 2 bases and J 2 bases, leaving 7 bases between the germline ends. The CDR3 runs 15 residues. From germline, CDR1 is MNHNS and CDR2 SASEGT. CDR3 amino acids: CASSERGTGANVLTF. CDR3 bases: TGTGCCAGCAGTGAAAGGGGGACTGGGGCCAACGTCCTGACTTTC.

This chain joins TRBV7-8 and TRBJ2-3, with a tentative D call TRBD1 (6 bases). Germline V gene data show CDR1 as SGHVS and CDR2 as FQNEAQ. V lost 7 bases and J 3 bases, leaving 11 bases between the germline ends. The CDR3 has 13 amino acids. CDR3 loop: CASKQTGTDTQYF. Written as DNA, the CDR3 is TGTGCCAGCAAGCAAACAGGGACAGATACGCAGTATTTT.

In its sample, this clone was seen once. The CDR3 here is CASSLAISSGANVLTF. CDR3 DNA sequence: TGCGCCAGCAGCTTGGCAATAAGCTCTGGGGCCAACGTCCTGACTTTC. The J gene is TRBJ2-6, the V gene TRBV5-1; no firm D call. The germline V gene has CDR1 SGHRS and CDR2 YFSETQ. The V and J ends lost 0 bases and 0 bases respectively, with 7 bases between them. The CDR3 has 16 amino acids.

The chain combines TRBV6-1 with TRBJ2-7; D possibly corresponds to TRBD2 (6 bases). This CDR3 is built from 13 residues. Germline V gene lookup returns CDR1 MNHNS and CDR2 SASEGT. V lost 7 bases and J 0 bases, leaving 10 bases between the germline ends. This CDR3 reads CASNDGSSYEQYF. The CDR3, as DNA: TGTGCCAGCAACGACGGGAGCTCCTACGAGCAGTACTTC.

This rearrangement joins TRBV7-2 to TRBJ1-6; the D gene is possibly TRBD1 (5 bases). The germline gives CDR1 SGHTA, CDR2 FQGNSA. V was shortened by 3 bases and J by 8 bases, with 11 bases between the two germline ends. This CDR3 spans 14 amino acids. The CDR3 spells CASSFRVADSPLHF. CDR3 nucleotides: TGTGCCAGCAGCTTCAGGGTGGCGGATTCACCCCTCCACTTT.

V gene TRBV19 combines with J gene TRBJ2-7, with 8 bases that match TRBD1. This CDR3 is built from 15 residues. The trim removed 5 bases at V and 2 bases at J, leaving 8 bases unmatched. Per the germline V gene, CDR1 is LNHDA and CDR2 is SQIVND (reference sequence). CDR3 in DNA: TGTGCCAGTAGTCCATCTCGGGGACAGGCCTACGAGCAGTACTTC. It yields the protein CASSPSRGQAYEQYF.

The rearrangement uses TRBV9 and TRBJ2-7, with D possibly TRBD2 on 5 matching bases. Germline CDR1 is SGDLS and CDR2 is YYNGEE. This CDR3 spans 15 amino acids. The V and J ends lost 7 bases and 1 base respectively, with 18 bases between them. CDR3 bases: TGTGCCAGCGCTCCCTCGGGGTTAGGGTCCTACGAGCAGTACTTC. Translation gives CASAPSGLGSYEQYF.

The chain couples TRBV21-1 to TRBJ1-1; the table names TRBD1, a call not compared with the DNA. TRBV21-1 has pseudogene status. This CDR3 spans 15 amino acids. CDR3 bases: TGTGCCAGTTATGAAAGGGACAGGGGGAACACTGAAGCTTTCTTT. It is translated as CASYERDRGNTEAFF.

The chain uses TRBV7-9 and TRBJ2-2, with D perhaps TRBD1 (6 bases). The CDR3 is 14 amino acids. Germline CDR1 is SEHNR and CDR2 is FQNEAQ (reference sequence). V dropped 5 bases and J dropped 3 bases, with 10 bases sitting between them. This CDR3 is CASSLQGDTGELFF. CDR3 coding DNA: TGTGCCAGCAGCCTACAGGGTGACACCGGGGAGCTGTTTTTT. The whole variable domain, filled in from reference TRBV7-9 and TRBJ2-2, reads DTGVSQNPRHKITKRGQNVTFRCDPISEHNRLYWYRQTLGQGPEFLTYFQNEAQLEKSRLLSDRFSAERPKGSFSTLEIQRTEQGDSAMYLCASSLQGDTGELFFGEGSRLTVL.

This chain links TRBV6-1 with TRBJ2-7, with 11 bases matching TRBD2. CDR3 length: 15 amino acids. V lost 4 bases and J lost 1; bases outside the gene matches: 3. Germline CDR1 is MNHNS and CDR2 is SASEGT. This chain's CDR3 is CASSALAGGSYEQYF. DNA for the CDR3: TGTGCCAGCAGTGCTCTAGCGGGGGGATCCTACGAGCAGTACTTC.

V usage is TRBV7-6 and J usage is TRBJ2-7, with 7 bases aligning to TRBD2. The CDR3 loop spans 13 amino acids. The germline V gene has CDR1 SGHVS and CDR2 FNYEAQ. Losses at the gene ends were 5 bases for V and 3 bases for J; bases not matched to a gene: 4. CDR3 sequence reads: CASSPWGGYEQYF. The CDR3 DNA reads as TGTGCCAGCAGCCCCTGGGGGGGCTACGAGCAGTACTTC.

J is TRBJ2-5 and V is TRBV2; maybe TRBD2 (7 bases). Trimming took off 6 bases at V and 9 bases at J, with 11 bases between the two ends. Per germline, CDR1 SNHLY and CDR2 FYNNEI. This CDR3 region has 11 residues. The CDR3 nucleotides are TGTGCCAGCAGGGAGGGGGGGGCCCAGTACTTC. It yields the protein CASREGGAQYF.

The rearrangement joins TRBV11-3 to TRBJ2-4; D remains unclear. Germline V lookup: CDR1 SGHNT, CDR2 YENEEA. The CDR3 contains 13 residues. V lost 2 bases and J 6 bases, leaving 8 bases between the germline ends. CDR3 DNA: TGTGCCAGCAGCTTAAACTCCGGAAACATTCAGTACTTC. Translated: CASSLNSGNIQYF.

The gene calls are TRBV12-5 and TRBJ2-7; D is uncertain. The V end was cut by 6 bases, the J end by 0 bases, with 6 bases between. The CDR3 has 12 amino acids. Germline lookup yields CDR1 LGHNT and CDR2 FRNRAP. This chain's CDR3 is CASGQSSYEQYF. DNA of the CDR3: TGTGCTAGTGGACAGAGCTCCTACGAGCAGTACTTC.